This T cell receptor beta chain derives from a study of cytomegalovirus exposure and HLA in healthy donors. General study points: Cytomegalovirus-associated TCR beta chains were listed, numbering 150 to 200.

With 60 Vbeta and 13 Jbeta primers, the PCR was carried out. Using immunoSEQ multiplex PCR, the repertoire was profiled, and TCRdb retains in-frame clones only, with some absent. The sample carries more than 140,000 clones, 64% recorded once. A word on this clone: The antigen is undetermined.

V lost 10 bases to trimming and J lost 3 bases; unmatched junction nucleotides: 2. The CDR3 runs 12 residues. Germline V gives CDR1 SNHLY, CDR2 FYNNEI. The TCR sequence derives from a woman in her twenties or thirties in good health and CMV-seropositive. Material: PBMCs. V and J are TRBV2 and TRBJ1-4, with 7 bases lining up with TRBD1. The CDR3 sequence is CATDRSNEKLFF. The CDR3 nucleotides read TGTGCCACGGACAGGTCTAATGAAAAACTGTTTTTT.